This T cell receptor (beta chain) was recovered during a study of vaccination and CD4 T cells after COVID-19. Whole-study context: From HCoV-229E, HCoV-OC43, HCoV-NL63 and SARS-CoV-2, overlapping spike peptides were used to stimulate the cells.

CD4+ T cells that had been cultured provided DNA sequenced with the Oncomine TCR Beta short-read assay. Investigators obtained genomic DNA by extraction from cultured CD4+ T cells. TCRdb redid the calling of the PCR reads with MiXCR, one entry per CDR3 protein. The repertoire holds fewer than 8,000 distinct CDR3 sequences, with 25% to 35% as singletons. Described treatment: roughly 10-day PBMC culture with coronavirus spike peptide pools or control peptides (ViraFEST assay). These CD4+ T cells came from an unexposed donor, sampled before the COVID-19 pandemic (2011-2018). Peptide pool stimulation in ViraFEST expanded antigen-specific T cells, whose TCRs were then sequenced. This clonotype was seen only a few times. Its antigen is not identified. The CDR3 loop spans 15 amino acids. The germline CDR1 and CDR2 sequences are MNHEY and SMNVEV (reference sequence). Trimming took 4 bases from V and 1 from J; bases not matched to a gene: 6.

V gene TRBV27 combines with J gene TRBJ2-7, with 8 bases matching TRBD1. The clonotype comes from a human donor in good health. The sample consisted of CD4+ T cells from blood, cultured in vitro. CDR3 nucleotides: TGTGCCAGCAGTTGGACATGGACAGGGTCCTACGAGCAGTACTTC. Protein sequence: CASSWTWTGSYEQYF.